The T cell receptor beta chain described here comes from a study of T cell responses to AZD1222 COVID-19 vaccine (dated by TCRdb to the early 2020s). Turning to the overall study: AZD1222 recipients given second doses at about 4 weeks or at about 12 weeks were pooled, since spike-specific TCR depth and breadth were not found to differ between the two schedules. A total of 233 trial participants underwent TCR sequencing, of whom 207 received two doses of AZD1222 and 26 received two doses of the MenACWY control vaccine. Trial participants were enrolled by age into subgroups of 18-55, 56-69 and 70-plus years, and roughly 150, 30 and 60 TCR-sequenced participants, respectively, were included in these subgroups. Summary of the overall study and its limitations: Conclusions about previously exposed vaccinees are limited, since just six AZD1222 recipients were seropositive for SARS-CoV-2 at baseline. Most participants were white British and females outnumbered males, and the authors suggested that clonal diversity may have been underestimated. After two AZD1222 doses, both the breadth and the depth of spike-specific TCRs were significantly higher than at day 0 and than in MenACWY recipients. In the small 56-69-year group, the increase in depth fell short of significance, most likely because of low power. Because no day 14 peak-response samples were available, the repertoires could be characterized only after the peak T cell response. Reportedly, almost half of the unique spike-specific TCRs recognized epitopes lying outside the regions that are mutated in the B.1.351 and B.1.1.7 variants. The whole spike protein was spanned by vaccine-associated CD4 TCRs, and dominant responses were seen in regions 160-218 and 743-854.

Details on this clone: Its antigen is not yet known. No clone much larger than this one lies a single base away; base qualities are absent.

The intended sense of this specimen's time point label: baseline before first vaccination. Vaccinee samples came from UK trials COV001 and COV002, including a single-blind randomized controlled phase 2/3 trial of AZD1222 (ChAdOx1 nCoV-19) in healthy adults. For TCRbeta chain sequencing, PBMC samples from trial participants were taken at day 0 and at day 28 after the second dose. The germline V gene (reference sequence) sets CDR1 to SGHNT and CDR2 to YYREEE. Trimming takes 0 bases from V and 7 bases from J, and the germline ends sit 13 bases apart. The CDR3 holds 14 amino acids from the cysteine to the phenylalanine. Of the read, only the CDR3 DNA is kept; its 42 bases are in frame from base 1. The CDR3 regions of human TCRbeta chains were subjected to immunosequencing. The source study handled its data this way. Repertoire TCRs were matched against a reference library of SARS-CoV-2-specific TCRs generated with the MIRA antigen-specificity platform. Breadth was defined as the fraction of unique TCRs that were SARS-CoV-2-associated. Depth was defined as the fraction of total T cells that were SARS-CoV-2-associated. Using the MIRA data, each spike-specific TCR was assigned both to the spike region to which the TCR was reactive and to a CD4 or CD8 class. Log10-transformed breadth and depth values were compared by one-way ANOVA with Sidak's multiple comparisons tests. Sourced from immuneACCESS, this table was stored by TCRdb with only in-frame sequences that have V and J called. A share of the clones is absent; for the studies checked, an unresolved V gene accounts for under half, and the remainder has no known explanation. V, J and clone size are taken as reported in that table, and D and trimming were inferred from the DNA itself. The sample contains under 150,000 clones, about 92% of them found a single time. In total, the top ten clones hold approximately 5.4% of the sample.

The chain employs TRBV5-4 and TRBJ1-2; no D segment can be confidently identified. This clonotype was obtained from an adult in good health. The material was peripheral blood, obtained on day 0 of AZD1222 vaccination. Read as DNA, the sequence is TGTGCCAGCAGCTTGGAGCATTTACGTGGTGGCTACACCTTC. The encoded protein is CASSLEHLRGGYTF. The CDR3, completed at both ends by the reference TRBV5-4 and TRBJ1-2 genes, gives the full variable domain ETGVTQSPTHLIKTRGQQVTLRCSSQSGHNTVSWYQQALGQGPQFIFQYYREEENGRGNFPPRFSGLQFPNYSSELNVNALELDDSALYLCASSLEHLRGGYTFGSGTRLTVV.